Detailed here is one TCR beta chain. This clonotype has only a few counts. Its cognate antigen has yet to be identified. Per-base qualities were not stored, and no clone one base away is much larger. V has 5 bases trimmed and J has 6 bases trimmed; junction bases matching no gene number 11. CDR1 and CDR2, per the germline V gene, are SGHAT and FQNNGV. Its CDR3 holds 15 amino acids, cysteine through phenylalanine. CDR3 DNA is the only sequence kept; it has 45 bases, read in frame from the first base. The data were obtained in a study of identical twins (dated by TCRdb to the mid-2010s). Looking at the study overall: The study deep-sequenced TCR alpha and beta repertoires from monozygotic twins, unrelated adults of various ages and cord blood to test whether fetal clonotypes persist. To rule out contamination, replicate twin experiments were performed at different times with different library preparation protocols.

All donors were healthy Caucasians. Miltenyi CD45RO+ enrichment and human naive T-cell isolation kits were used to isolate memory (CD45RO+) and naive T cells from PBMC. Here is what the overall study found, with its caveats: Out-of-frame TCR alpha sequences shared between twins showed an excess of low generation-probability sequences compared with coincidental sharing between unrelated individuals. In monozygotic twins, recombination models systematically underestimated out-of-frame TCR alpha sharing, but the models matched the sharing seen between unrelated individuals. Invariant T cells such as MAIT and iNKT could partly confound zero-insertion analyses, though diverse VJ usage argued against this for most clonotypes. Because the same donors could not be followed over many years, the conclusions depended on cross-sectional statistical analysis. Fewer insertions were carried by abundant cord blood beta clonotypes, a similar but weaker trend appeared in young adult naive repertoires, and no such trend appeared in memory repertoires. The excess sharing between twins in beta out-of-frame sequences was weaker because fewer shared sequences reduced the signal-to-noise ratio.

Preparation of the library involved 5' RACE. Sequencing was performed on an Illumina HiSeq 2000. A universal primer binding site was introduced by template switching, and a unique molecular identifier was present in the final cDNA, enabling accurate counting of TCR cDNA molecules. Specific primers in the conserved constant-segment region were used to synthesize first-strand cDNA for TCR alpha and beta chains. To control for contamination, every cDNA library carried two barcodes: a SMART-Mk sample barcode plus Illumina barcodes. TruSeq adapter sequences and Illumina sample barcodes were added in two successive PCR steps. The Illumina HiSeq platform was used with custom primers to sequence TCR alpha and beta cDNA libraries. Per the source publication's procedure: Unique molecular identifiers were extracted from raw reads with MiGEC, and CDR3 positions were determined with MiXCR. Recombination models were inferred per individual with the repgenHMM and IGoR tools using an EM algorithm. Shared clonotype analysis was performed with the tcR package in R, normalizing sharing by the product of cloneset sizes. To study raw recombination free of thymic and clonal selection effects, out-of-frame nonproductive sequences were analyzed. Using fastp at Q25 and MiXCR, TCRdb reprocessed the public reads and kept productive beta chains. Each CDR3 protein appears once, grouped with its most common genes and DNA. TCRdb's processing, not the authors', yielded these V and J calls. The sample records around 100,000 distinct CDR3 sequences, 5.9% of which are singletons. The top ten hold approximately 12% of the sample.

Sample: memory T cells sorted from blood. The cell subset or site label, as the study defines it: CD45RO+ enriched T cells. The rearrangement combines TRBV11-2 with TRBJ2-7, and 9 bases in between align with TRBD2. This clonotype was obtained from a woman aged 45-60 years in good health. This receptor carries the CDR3 CASSKPGLAAREQYF. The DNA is TGTGCCAGCAGCAAACCGGGACTAGCAGCGCGCGAGCAGTACTTC.